This TCR beta chain was sequenced during a study of blood T cell repertoires in COVID-19 (TCRdb year 2020). Background for the entire study: The collaborator samples originated in the United States, Italy and Spain and spanned the acute and convalescent phases of COVID-19. The prospective study material was composed of cDNA or gDNA derived from T cells, B-cell-depleted T cells, or PBMCs. Samples were obtained from the ongoing ImmuneRACE study (first 160 participants) and from about 1,300 subjects provided by 6 global collaborators. Where HLA class I and class II types were available, the types were taken from metadata supplied by the sample provider, not from assay-based typing. Nearly every sample came with metadata listing a de-identified subject ID, COVID-19 status, age in years and sex. The repertoires were released in a freely available public database meant as a resource for research on the immune response to SARS-CoV-2. The dataset comprised deeply sampled blood TCRbeta repertoires from subjects exposed to, actively infected with, or recovered from COVID-19.

The immunoSEQ Assay, a bias-controlled multiplex PCR, was used to amplify TCRbeta CDR3 regions from genomic DNA. As for the original processing: The number of nucleated cells in each sample was estimated by amplification of reference gene primers within the assay. To quantify the absolute abundance of each unique TCRbeta CDR3 rearrangement, sequence reads were collapsed and filtered. For each sample, productive Simpson clonality was calculated as the square root of Simpson's diversity index over productive rearrangements. TCRdb obtained this table from immuneACCESS and retained in-frame rearrangements with V and J assigned. These tables miss some clones; where compared with another copy, unresolved V genes account for less than half of the shortfall, and the remainder is unexplained. V and J calls and clone size come straight from that table; D and trimming were deduced from the DNA. This sample is represented by approximately 210,000 clones; approximately 84% of them were singletons. The top ten clonotypes cover about 8% of the sample.

Collaborating institutions collected whole blood in K2EDTA tubes following their own protocols. For TCRbeta analysis, collaborators shipped samples as frozen whole blood, isolated PBMCs, or DNA extracted from either of those sample types. Broader findings and caveats from the paper: How much clinical and demographic metadata was included differed by source and by participant, and the metadata was provided uncurated.

From the cysteine through the phenylalanine, the CDR3 covers 13 amino acids. The read is trimmed to its CDR3 DNA, 39 bases read in frame from base 1. Trimming takes 5 bases from V and 4 bases from J, and the germline ends sit 9 bases apart. The germline V gene (reference sequence) provides CDR1 MNHEY and CDR2 SMNVEV. On this clone: The antigen it binds to is not known. There are no base qualities to consult, and no much larger clone falls within one base.

The sample taken for sequencing was peripheral blood. The source is a woman aged 45-60 years with active or convalescent COVID-19. This chain is built from TRBV27 and TRBJ1-5; the D gene assignment is ambiguous. CDR3 loop: CASSPVLNQPQHF. The base sequence is TGTGCCAGCAGTCCCGTCTTAAATCAGCCCCAGCATTTT.